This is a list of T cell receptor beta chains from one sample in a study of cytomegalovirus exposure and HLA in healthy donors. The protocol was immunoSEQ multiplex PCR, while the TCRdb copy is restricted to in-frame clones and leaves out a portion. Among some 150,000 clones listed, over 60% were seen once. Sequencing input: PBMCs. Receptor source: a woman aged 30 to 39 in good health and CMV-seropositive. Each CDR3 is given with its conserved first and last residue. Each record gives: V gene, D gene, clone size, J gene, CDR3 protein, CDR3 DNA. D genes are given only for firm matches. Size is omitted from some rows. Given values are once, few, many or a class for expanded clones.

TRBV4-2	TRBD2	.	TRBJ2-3	CASSQGVSGRTDTQYF	TGTGCCAGCAGCCAAGGGGTCAGCGGGAGAACAGATACGCAGTATTTT
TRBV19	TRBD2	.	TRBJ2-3	CASSQWGLADTDTQYF	TGTGCCAGTAGTCAATGGGGACTAGCGGACACAGATACGCAGTATTTT
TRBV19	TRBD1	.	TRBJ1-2	CASSMGQGASNGYTF	TGTGCCAGTAGTATGGGACAGGGCGCTTCAAATGGCTACACCTTC
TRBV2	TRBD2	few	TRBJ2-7	CASSNSGSSEQYF	TGTGCCAGCAGTAATAGCGGGAGCTCCGAGCAGTACTTC
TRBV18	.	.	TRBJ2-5	CASSPQDRETQYF	TGTGCCAGCTCACCGCAAGACAGAGAGACCCAGTACTTC
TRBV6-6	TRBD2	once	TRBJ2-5	CASLGTSGRQETQYF	TGTGCCAGCTTAGGAACTAGCGGGCGCCAAGAGACCCAGTACTTC
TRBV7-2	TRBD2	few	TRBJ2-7	CASSSSPGGLEQYF	TGTGCCAGCAGCTCAAGCCCGGGGGGGTTGGAGCAGTACTTC
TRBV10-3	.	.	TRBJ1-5	CAISELGPPQHF	TGTGCCATCAGTGAATTGGGCCCGCCCCAGCATTTT
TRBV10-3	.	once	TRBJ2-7	CAISPGRNEQYF	TGTGCCATCTCTCCGGGTCGTAACGAGCAGTACTTC
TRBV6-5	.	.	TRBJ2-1	CASRWFGGSYNEQFF	TGTGCCAGCAGATGGTTCGGGGGTAGCTACAATGAGCAGTTCTTC
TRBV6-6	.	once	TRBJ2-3	CASSYIPTSTDTQYF	TGTGCCAGCAGTTATATCCCGACTAGCACAGATACGCAGTATTTT
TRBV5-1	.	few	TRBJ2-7	CASSSSQGRGSYEQYF	TGCGCCAGCAGCTCATCGCAGGGAAGGGGTTCCTACGAGCAGTACTTC
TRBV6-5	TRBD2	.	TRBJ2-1	CASSYPAGVPYNEQFF	TGTGCCAGCAGTTACCCAGCGGGAGTCCCCTACAATGAGCAGTTCTTC
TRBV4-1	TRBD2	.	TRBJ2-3	CASSQASAGGSTQYF	TGCGCCAGCAGCCAAGCCTCGGCGGGGGGGAGTACGCAGTATTTT
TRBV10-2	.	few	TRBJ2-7	CASSGGSAAYEQYF	TGCGCCAGCAGTGGCGGGTCCGCGGCCTACGAGCAGTACTTC
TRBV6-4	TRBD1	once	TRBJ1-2	CASSPQGSSYGYTF	TGTGCCAGCAGTCCACAGGGGTCCAGCTATGGCTACACCTTC
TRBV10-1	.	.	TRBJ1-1	CASSDPYSQSAFF	TGCGCCAGCAGTGACCCGTATTCGCAGTCGGCTTTCTTT
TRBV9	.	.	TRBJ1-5	CASSVEPGSYSNQPQHF	TGTGCCAGCAGCGTAGAGCCAGGATCATATAGCAATCAGCCCCAGCATTTT
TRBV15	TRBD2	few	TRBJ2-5	CATSRESGRAQETQYF	TGTGCCACCAGCAGAGAAAGCGGGAGAGCCCAAGAGACCCAGTACTTC
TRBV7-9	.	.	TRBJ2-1	CASSRAGGLNEQFF	TGTGCCAGCAGCCGGGCGGGCGGCTTGAATGAGCAGTTCTTC
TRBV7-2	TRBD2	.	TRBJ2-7	CASSLTHLAGGSYEQYF	TGTGCCAGCAGCTTAACCCACCTAGCGGGAGGCTCCTACGAGCAGTACTTC
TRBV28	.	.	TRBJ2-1	CASSLLSGSEQFF	TGTGCCAGCAGTTTATTATCGGGGTCGGAGCAGTTCTTC
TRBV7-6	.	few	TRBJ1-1	CASGALKETEAFF	TGTGCCAGCGGAGCCCTCAAGGAAACTGAAGCTTTCTTT
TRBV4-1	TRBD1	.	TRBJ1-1	CASSPRQGTATEAFF	TGCGCCAGCAGCCCGAGACAGGGGACGGCAACTGAAGCTTTCTTT
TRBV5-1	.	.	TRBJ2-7	CASSLEAVPGDEQYF	TGCGCCAGCAGCTTGGAGGCAGTCCCAGGGGACGAGCAGTACTTC
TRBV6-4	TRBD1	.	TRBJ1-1	CASSQGQGTTEAFF	TGTGCCAGCAGCCAGGGACAGGGGACCACTGAAGCTTTCTTT
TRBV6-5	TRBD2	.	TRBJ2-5	CASRVNGGAAETQYF	TGTGCCAGCAGGGTAAACGGGGGGGCCGCGGAGACCCAGTACTTC
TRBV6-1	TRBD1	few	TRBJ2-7	CASSPQTGVYYEQYF	TGTGCCAGCAGTCCCCAGACAGGGGTTTACTACGAGCAGTACTTC
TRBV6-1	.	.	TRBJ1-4	CASSEVATNEKLFF	TGTGCCAGCAGTGAAGTCGCAACTAATGAAAAACTGTTTTTT
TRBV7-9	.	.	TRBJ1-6	CASSLASASNSPLHF	TGTGCCAGCAGCTTAGCGTCAGCTAGTAATTCACCCCTCCACTTC
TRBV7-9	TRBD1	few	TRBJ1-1	CASSGTGTGIMTAAFF	TGTGCCAGCAGCGGCACCGGGACAGGGATAATGACGGCGGCTTTCTTT
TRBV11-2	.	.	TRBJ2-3	CASSPPLVADTQYF	TGTGCCAGCAGCCCCCCCCTAGTTGCGGATACGCAGTATTTT